This record concerns one T cell receptor beta chain sequence. Sequencing was performed with immunoSEQ multiplex PCR; in TCRdb, only in-frame clones are kept and a portion is missing. The sample lists a few hundred thousand clones, around 91% occurring once. The germline V and J ends were trimmed by 7 bases and 3 bases, with 14 bases remaining between them. Germline CDR1 KGHDR, CDR2 SFDVKD. The CDR3 contains 15 residues. These data come from a study of blood T cell repertoires in COVID-19. Overall study context: Sources were T cells, B-cell-depleted T cells, or PBMCs; the material itself was cDNA or gDNA.

Seattle patients were enrolled while actively infected and followed longitudinally. The sample comprised peripheral blood. This TCR came from a woman aged 60 to 75 with COVID-19, enrolled during active disease. This chain links TRBV24-1 with TRBJ2-2, with D maybe TRBD1 (6 bases). The CDR3 region has the DNA TGTGCCACCAGCAGGGGTCCTACGGACACCGGGGAGCTGTTTTTT. Encoded protein: CATSRGPTDTGELFF.